This T cell receptor beta chain originates from a study of siplizumab effects on memory and regulatory T cells. Comments on this clone: Its specificity is not known.

V gave up 2 bases and J gave up 4 bases, with 14 bases separating them. Per germline, CDR1 GTSNPN and CDR2 SVGIG (reference sequence). This CDR3 region has 14 residues. Broader study findings: The authors could not assign a naive or memory phenotype to roughly 75-97% of proliferating CD4+ or CD8+ clones. The study found naive T cells seemingly more diverse than memory cells and seemingly major alloresponse contributors. Mappable alloreactive CD4+ clones were on average around 69% Treg-derived with siplizumab, 26.9% in controls.

Clones were sequenced by immunoSEQ multiplex PCR, and TCRdb holds only the in-frame ones, with some missing. The sample lists fewer than 100,000 clones; 94% were seen once. The chain uses TRBV30 and TRBJ1-2; D is ambiguous. This TCR was recovered from a human donor in good health. The sequenced material came from non-Treg CD4+ T cells sorted from blood. In nucleotides, the CDR3 is TGTGCCTGGAGTCCCTATCGCCCGGCCTATGGCTACACCTTC. This encodes CAWSPYRPAYGYTF.